This T cell receptor (beta chain) was observed in a study of shared clonotypes between healthy human individuals. Naive CD8 cells, CD45RO-negative and positively selected for CCR7, excluded terminally differentiated effector memory CD45RA+ cells. In germline, CDR1 is MGHRA, CDR2 YSYEKL. The CDR3 extends over 14 amino acids. Trimming left V 0 bases short and J 7 bases short, with 10 bases between. The repertoire was sequenced with immunoSEQ multiplex PCR; TCRdb's copy has only in-frame clones and lacks some. Of about 870,000 clones in the sample, around 92% are singletons; the top ten hold more than 20%.

This TCR derives from a man in his thirties or forties in good health. The chain combines TRBV4-1 with TRBJ2-1, with no clear D. Sequenced material: naive CD8+ T cells sorted from blood. The chain's CDR3 is CASSQDALQNEQFF. The CDR3 nucleotides are TGCGCCAGCAGCCAAGATGCCCTCCAAAATGAGCAGTTCTTC.